This section outlines one T cell receptor (beta chain) sequence together with its context. This specimen comes from a study of blood T cells in healthy people across ages. Study overall: About one barcoded beta molecule per two T cells was captured by template switching.

The V gene's germline CDR1 is SGHAT and CDR2 FQNNGV. The CDR3 spans 19 residues. Germline trimming cut 4 bases from V and 0 bases from J; bases unmatched to any gene: 10. Primers used in a second PCR of roughly 6 to 11 cycles were a sample-barcoded 5' primer and a J-beta primer mix. TCRdb itself ran the 5' RACE reads through MiXCR, one entry per CDR3 protein. Among around 1.5 million distinct CDR3 sequences listed, around 36% were seen once. This TCR derives from a woman aged 25-40 years in good health. What was sequenced was blood. V is TRBV11-2 and J is TRBJ2-1, with 12 bases lining up with TRBD1. CDR3 DNA: TGTGCCAGCAGCTCAGGCGGGACAGGGGGCGTTAGCTCCTACAATGAGCAGTTCTTC. Residues: CASSSGGTGGVSSYNEQFF.